Given below is one T cell receptor beta chain in context. Its specificity is not known. There are 13 residues in the CDR3. In germline, CDR1 is MNHNS, CDR2 SASEGT. V lost 6 bases, J lost 7 bases, and 12 bases lay in between. This record belongs to a study of cytomegalovirus exposure and HLA in healthy donors. Study conclusions and caveats: Relative to equally common others, HLA-associated TCR beta chains showed greater clonal expansion in a later analysis. Of the V segments, some could not be distinguished, including TRBV6-2 and TRBV6-3, and were excluded. According to a later analysis, most TCR beta chains associated with CMV appeared HLA-restricted.

Researchers ran the PCR with 60 Vbeta and 13 Jbeta primers. Libraries were prepared by immunoSEQ multiplex PCR; TCRdb keeps only in-frame clonotypes and omits some of them. The data contain around 160,000 clones, around 84% of them seen just once; the ten biggest clones take up more than 7%. The chain combines TRBV6-1 with TRBJ1-4; D unresolved. The source is a male donor in good health and CMV-seropositive. Source material: PBMCs. In nucleotides, the CDR3 is TGTGCCAGCAGCGGGATCTACAGTGAAAAACTGTTTTTT. Translation: CASSGIYSEKLFF.